Following are 30 T cell receptor beta chains from one sample sequenced in a study of human T cells and chemical hapten exposure. Time point denoted: pre-sensitization, week 0. Treatment noted: therapeutic diphenylcyclopropenone sensitization with weekly scalp DPC. TCRdb re-called the RACE reads through MiXCR, storing one row per CDR3 protein. The repertoire has under 400,000 distinct CDR3 sequences, roughly 5.3% of them found once; the top ten carry around 2.6%. The starting material was whole blood, obtained in connection with sensitization to the hapten diphenylcyclopropenone (DPC). These receptors came from a woman between 45 and 65 years old with alopecia areata. Some clones in this sample may be carry-over from other donors' samples.

This clonotype has ten or more counts. The rearrangement joins TRBV21-1 to TRBJ2-2; the table's D call TRBD1 went unverified against the DNA. TRBV21-1 counts as a pseudogene. The CDR3 sequence is 18 residues long. The CDR3 reads CASSKEPRDPPDTGELFF. For the CDR3, the DNA is TGTGCCAGCAGCAAAGAACCCAGGGATCCCCCGGACACCGGGGAGCTGTTTTTT.

The sample holds a few counts of this clonotype. V gene TRBV5-1 combines with J gene TRBJ1-1; D remains unclear. The germline gives CDR1 SGHRS, CDR2 YFSETQ. CDR3 length: 13 amino acids. Deletions cut 4 bases from V and 0 bases from J, with 7 bases between. The CDR3 DNA reads as TGCGCCAGCAGCCCGGCATTGAACACTGAAGCTTTCTTT. Translation gives CASSPALNTEAFF.

This clonotype occurred many times. The chain recombines TRBV20-1 with TRBJ2-3; D remains unclear. Per the germline V gene, CDR1 is DFQATT and CDR2 is SNEGSKA (reference sequence). V was shortened by 0 bases and J by 4 bases, with 5 bases between the two germline ends. The CDR3 is 12 amino acids. CDR3 sequence: CSAREVADTQYF. The CDR3 nucleotides are TGCAGTGCTAGAGAGGTGGCAGATACGCAGTATTTT.

The chain links TRBV20-1 to TRBJ1-2, with a weak D call TRBD1 (5 bases). CDR3 length equals 11 residues. V was shortened by 3 bases and J by 8 bases, with 10 bases between the two germline ends. Looked up from germline, CDR1 is DFQATT and CDR2 is SNEGSKA (reference sequence). In DNA form, the CDR3 reads TGCAGTGCTAGCCAGGGAAAAGGCTACACCTTC. Its protein is CSASQGKGYTF.

This clonotype was recorded a few times. The chain couples TRBV11-2 to TRBJ2-5; weak D call: TRBD1 (6 bases). The germline V gene encodes CDR1 SGHAT and CDR2 FQNNGV. V lost 0 bases to trimming and J lost 4 bases, with 9 bases between them. The CDR3 has 14 amino acids. The CDR3 bases are TGTGCCAGCAGCTTAGAGACAGGTCCAGAGACCCAGTACTTC. Protein sequence: CASSLETGPETQYF.

This clonotype was counted at least ten times. This chain joins TRBV7-2 and TRBJ2-3; D unresolved. In germline, CDR1 is SGHTA, CDR2 FQGNSA. Between the trimmed V and J ends, which lost 2 bases and 2 bases, there was a span of 11 bases. This CDR3 has 15 amino acids. This CDR3 reads CASSLLPITTDTQYF. The CDR3 region has the DNA TGTGCCAGCAGCTTATTGCCAATCACCACAGATACGCAGTATTTT.

This chain's CDR3 is CSDRTGSSYEQYF. Here the CDR3 DNA reads TGCAGCGATAGGACAGGTAGCTCCTACGAGCAGTACTTC. This chain uses TRBV29-1 with TRBJ2-7; 7 bases match TRBD1. CDR1 and CDR2 from the germline V gene are SQVTM and ANQGSEA. This CDR3 has 13 amino acids. After removal of 7 bases from V and 0 bases from J, the junction contained 6 bases not matched to a gene.

As DNA, the CDR3 is TGTGCCAGCAGCTATACCAACGGAAAACTGTTTTTT. Amino acids: CASSYTNGKLFF. The rearrangement uses TRBV3-1 and TRBJ1-4; D is unclear. CDR1 is LGHDT, CDR2 YNNKEL, per germline (reference sequence). This CDR3 is 12 amino acids long. Trimming pared 5 bases from V and 10 bases from J, leaving 11 bases between.

This clonotype occurred many times. The chain combines TRBV27 with TRBJ2-7; D perhaps matches TRBD2 (5 bases). Germline CDR1 is MNHEY and CDR2 is SMNVEV (reference sequence). Trimming took 3 bases from V and 7 from J, leaving 13 bases between them. CDR3 length: 13 residues. This CDR3 reads CASSLHSGVEQYF. CDR3 nucleotide sequence: TGTGCCAGCAGTTTGCACTCCGGGGTGGAGCAGTACTTC.

This clonotype turned up a few times. The V and J genes are TRBV7-9 and TRBJ2-1, with a tentative D call TRBD2 (7 bases). Per the germline V gene, CDR1 is SEHNR and CDR2 is FQNEAQ (reference sequence). CDR3 size: 14 residues. The V end lost 8 bases, the J end lost 8 bases, and 19 bases lay between the germline ends. In DNA form, the CDR3 reads TGTGCCAGCGGCGCAAGGGGGAGGGAGGATGAGCAGTTCTTC. The encoded protein is CASGARGREDEQFF.

The chain is built from TRBV5-1 and TRBJ2-1; D is perhaps TRBD1 (7 bases). With 0 bases removed from V and 9 bases from J, the gap between germline ends came to 10 bases. Germline loops: CDR1 SGHRS, CDR2 YFSETQ. The CDR3 extends over 13 amino acids. The CDR3, as DNA: TGCGCCAGCAGCTTGGCGCAGGGGGGTGAGCAGTTCTTC. This translates into CASSLAQGGEQFF.

The rearrangement uses TRBV29-1 and TRBJ2-2, with TRBD1 matching over 7 bases. V lost 6 bases and J lost 5; bases outside the gene matches: 6. The CDR3 is made up of 13 amino acids. Germline assignment: CDR1 SQVTM and CDR2 ANQGSEA. CDR3: CSVRDSTTGELFF. The CDR3, as DNA: TGCAGCGTCCGGGACAGCACTACCGGGGAGCTGTTTTTT.

This clonotype was seen more than once but under ten times. V usage is TRBV29-1 and J usage is TRBJ2-4; tentative D call: TRBD1 (6 bases). Trimming removed 7 bases from V and 2 bases from J, with 9 bases in between. CDR3 length: 12 amino acids. From germline, CDR1 is SQVTM and CDR2 ANQGSEA. The CDR3 region is CSARGTKNIQYF. The CDR3, as DNA: TGCAGCGCCAGGGGTACCAAAAACATTCAGTACTTC.

This chain connects TRBV5-1 to TRBJ1-2, with D unresolved. With 4 bases removed from V and 13 bases from J, the gap between germline ends came to 17 bases. CDR3 length equals 12 residues. Germline assignment: CDR1 SGHRS and CDR2 YFSETQ. As DNA, the CDR3 is TGCGCCAGCAGCCCGGTTGGCTCTGGTTTCACCTTC. This encodes CASSPVGSGFTF.

Concerning this clonotype itself: A much larger clone differs by one base, so this may be a read error. The J gene is TRBJ2-4, the V gene TRBV29-1; D not certain. CDR3 length equals 11 residues. Germline V gives CDR1 SQVTM, CDR2 ANQGSEA. The ends were cut back, 3 bases at V and 8 bases at J, with 8 bases in the middle. DNA for the CDR3: TGCAGCGTTGACATTAGGGACATTCAGTACTTC. Amino acids: CSVDIRDIQYF.

This clonotype was counted ten times or more. V usage is TRBV6-6 and J usage is TRBJ1-1; 8 positions agree with TRBD1. This CDR3 is built from 14 residues. Germline V gene data show CDR1 as MNHNY and CDR2 as SVGAGI (reference sequence). The trim removed 4 bases at V and 5 bases at J, leaving 6 bases unmatched. As DNA, the CDR3 is TGTGCCAGCAGTTCCAAACAGGGGGGAACTGAAGCTTTCTTT. Translation gives CASSSKQGGTEAFF.

V usage is TRBV2 and J usage is TRBJ1-5; 10 bases line up with TRBD1. V lost 6 bases to trimming and J lost 3 bases; unmatched junction nucleotides: 5. The CDR3 is 15 amino acids. Germline V gives CDR1 SNHLY, CDR2 FYNNEI. Here the CDR3 reads CASRGTGDPNQPQHF. The CDR3 region has the DNA TGTGCCAGCAGGGGGACAGGGGACCCCAATCAGCCCCAGCATTTT. Supplemented by reference TRBV2 and TRBJ1-5, the full variable domain reads EPEVTQTPSHQVTQMGQEVILRCVPISNHLYFYWYRQILGQKVEFLVSFYNNEISEKSEIFDDQFSVERPDGSNFTLKIRSTKLEDSAMYFCASRGTGDPNQPQHFGDGTRLSIL.

This clonotype was recorded at least ten times. The chain combines TRBV10-3 with TRBJ2-3; TRBD1 aligns across 7 bases. The J segment lost 2 bases and the V segment lost 7 bases, leaving 6 bases of the junction unmatched. CDR3 size: 14 residues. Germline V CDR1 and CDR2: ENHRY, SYGVKD. For the CDR3, the DNA is TGTGCCATCACCGTCGACAGGGCCACAGATACGCAGTATTTT. Amino acid sequence: CAITVDRATDTQYF.

This clonotype has at least ten counts. The chain links TRBV4-1 to TRBJ2-3; D might be TRBD1 (5 bases). Per the germline V gene, CDR1 is MGHRA and CDR2 is YSYEKL. The CDR3 has 15 amino acids. Trimming shortened V by 0 bases and J by 3 bases, and 10 bases separated the two germline ends. The CDR3 reads CASSQEGRRTDTQYF. The CDR3 coding sequence is TGCGCCAGCAGCCAAGAGGGGCGAAGGACAGATACGCAGTATTTT.

Many counts were recorded for this clonotype. This rearrangement joins TRBV5-1 to TRBJ2-5; D not resolved. Germline V lookup: CDR1 SGHRS, CDR2 YFSETQ. CDR3 length: 14 residues. V gave up 0 bases and J gave up 2 bases, with 8 bases separating them. The CDR3 nucleotides read TGCGCCAGCAGCTTGGCGGGCCTACAAGAGACCCAGTACTTC. This sequence encodes CASSLAGLQETQYF.

This clonotype was counted a few times. The genes are TRBV7-9 and TRBJ2-3; TRBD2 is a possible D gene (5 bases). CDR1 SEHNR and CDR2 FQNEAQ come from the germline V gene (reference sequence). CDR3 length: 18 amino acids. Trimming took 5 bases from V and 4 from J, leaving 25 bases between them. CDR3 in amino acids: CASSQPRGSQRRADTQYF. Written as DNA, the CDR3 is TGTGCCAGCAGCCAACCTCGGGGTAGTCAGAGACGAGCAGATACGCAGTATTTT.

The rearrangement links TRBV30 to TRBJ1-5; tentative D call: TRBD1 (6 bases). CDR3 length: 15 residues. CDR1 and CDR2 (germline): GTSNPN, SVGIG (reference sequence). Trimming cost V 1 base and J 1 base, with 11 bases left between them. The CDR3 here is CAWSGKGGSNQPQHF. The CDR3 DNA sequence: TGTGCCTGGAGTGGAAAGGGGGGGAGCAATCAGCCCCAGCATTTT.

Many counts were recorded for this clonotype. The chain employs TRBV7-2 and TRBJ2-5; D call uncertain. The CDR3 runs to 15 residues. Germline CDR1 and CDR2: SGHTA and FQGNSA. V was clipped by 5 bases and J by 4 bases, with 17 bases between them. DNA of the CDR3: TGTGCCAGCAGCCGAGCGAATGACTGGGGAGAGACCCAGTACTTC. Its protein product is CASSRANDWGETQYF.

The rearrangement joins TRBV20-1 to TRBJ2-3; 7 bases are shared with TRBD1. The CDR3 has 15 amino acids. Trimming removed 7 bases from V and 0 bases from J; junction bases left unmatched: 10. Per the germline V gene, CDR1 is DFQATT and CDR2 is SNEGSKA (reference sequence). For the CDR3, the DNA is TGCAGTGGTGTTACAGGGGAAACTAGCACAGATACGCAGTATTTT. This encodes CSGVTGETSTDTQYF.

The table lists this clonotype with many counts. The CDR3 spells CASSVGTIDNEQFF. CDR3 in DNA: TGTGCCAGCAGCGTAGGGACGATAGACAATGAGCAGTTCTTC. This sequence joins TRBV9 and TRBJ2-1, with D hard to call. Germline values: CDR1 SGDLS, CDR2 YYNGEE. There are 14 residues in the CDR3. The germline V and J ends were trimmed by 0 bases and 5 bases, with 9 bases remaining between them.

This sequence joins TRBV5-5 and TRBJ2-1; 12 nucleotides agree with TRBD2. Germline CDR1 and CDR2: SGHKS and YYEKEE (reference sequence). This CDR3 is 20 amino acids long. With V trimmed by 2 bases and J by 3 bases, 15 bases remained unmatched. CDR3 in DNA: TGTGCCAGCAGCTTAAGCCCCTCTAGCGGGAGGGCCCGGTTCTACAATGAGCAGTTCTTC. This encodes CASSLSPSSGRARFYNEQFF.

The table lists this clonotype with many counts. The chain recombines TRBV6-5 with TRBJ2-3; TRBD2 matches 9 bases. After removal of 4 bases from V and 1 base from J, the junction contained 3 bases not matched to a gene. The CDR3 extends over 15 amino acids. From germline, CDR1 is MNHEY and CDR2 SVGAGI. The CDR3 DNA is TGTGCCAGCAGTTTGACTAGCGGTGGCACAGATACGCAGTATTTT. It encodes CASSLTSGGTDTQYF.

At least ten counts were recorded for this clonotype. This rearrangement joins TRBV6-1 to TRBJ2-7; 9 nucleotides align to TRBD1. V was pared by 4 bases and J by 2 bases, with 3 bases of the junction left unmatched. The germline V gene encodes CDR1 MNHNS and CDR2 SASEGT. This CDR3 has 14 amino acids. The CDR3 coding sequence is TGTGCCAGCAGTGGGGGACAGGGCCCCTACGAGCAGTACTTC. Protein: CASSGGQGPYEQYF.

J is TRBJ2-2 and V is TRBV20-1; 12 nucleotides match TRBD2. In germline, CDR1 is DFQATT, CDR2 SNEGSKA (reference sequence). This CDR3 contains 14 residues. The J segment lost 5 bases and the V segment lost 3 bases, leaving 1 base of the junction unmatched. CDR3 region: CSASLAGGTGELFF. The CDR3 DNA follows: TGCAGTGCTAGCCTAGCGGGGGGGACCGGGGAGCTGTTTTTT.

The chain has TRBV20-1 and TRBJ2-7; D is possibly TRBD2 (6 bases). The CDR3 sequence is 14 residues long. The V end lost 0 bases, the J end lost 6 bases, and 15 bases lay between the germline ends. CDR1 is DFQATT and CDR2 is SNEGSKA in the germline V gene (reference sequence). This CDR3 is CSAREVEGRGEQYF. CDR3 bases: TGCAGTGCTAGAGAAGTGGAGGGTAGGGGCGAGCAGTACTTC.